The 8 T cell receptor beta chains given below trace back to one sample, sequenced in a study of cytomegalovirus exposure and HLA in healthy donors. 60 Vbeta and 13 Jbeta primers were used in PCR. This table comes from immunoSEQ multiplex PCR, and its TCRdb copy is limited to in-frame clones, with some not included. The sample has 120,000 or so clones; 82% are singletons. The sequencing input was PBMCs. These receptors were collected from a woman under 30 in good health and CMV-seronegative.

The chain recombines TRBV9 with TRBJ2-3; TRBD2 matches 7 bases. Germline V CDR1 and CDR2: SGDLS, YYNGEE. This CDR3 is 17 amino acids long. Unmatched junction bases numbered 7, after V lost 0 bases and J lost 0 bases. In DNA, the CDR3 is TGTGCCAGCAGCGTAGGGGCAGCGGGGATAAGCACAGATACGCAGTATTTT. This codes for CASSVGAAGISTDTQYF.

This rearrangement joins TRBV4-2 to TRBJ1-1, with D hard to call. V dropped 2 bases and J dropped 8 bases, with 9 bases sitting between them. Germline V lookup: CDR1 LGHNA, CDR2 YNFKEQ. This CDR3 has 12 amino acids. Written as DNA, the CDR3 is TGTGCCAGCAGCCAACAGGCTGGCGAAGCTTTCTTT. Translation: CASSQQAGEAFF.

The rearrangement links TRBV6-6 to TRBJ2-3, with TRBD2 identical over 11 bases. Germline V gene data show CDR1 as MNHNY and CDR2 as SVGAGI (reference sequence). CDR3 length equals 15 residues. Unmatched junction bases numbered 8, after V lost 6 bases and J lost 6 bases. The DNA for the CDR3 is TGTGCCAGCAGAAAGGGGACTAGCGGTAGCGATACGCAGTATTTT. Its translation is CASRKGTSGSDTQYF.

The chain uses TRBV4-1 and TRBJ2-5, with 10 bases matching TRBD1. The J call is doubtful: the DNA matches TRBJ2-7 better. This CDR3 has 16 residues. Germline CDR1 and CDR2: MGHRA and YSYEKL. For the CDR3, the DNA is TGCGCCAGCAGCCAAGATTCGACAGGGGGCACCTACGAGCAGTACTTC. It is translated as CASSQDSTGGTYEQYF.

The chain links TRBV7-6 to TRBJ1-2; TRBD1 matches at 8 bases. V shed 6 bases and J 7 bases; nucleotides not matched to a gene: 7. CDR3 size: 13 residues. Germline CDR1 is SGHVS and CDR2 is FNYEAQ. The CDR3, as DNA: TGTGCCAGCAGTGCCGGACAGGGACGTGGCTACACCTTC. Amino acids: CASSAGQGRGYTF. The full variable domain, with the rest looked up from reference TRBV7-6 and TRBJ1-2, is GAGVSQSPRYKVTKRGQDVALRCDPISGHVSLYWYRQALGQGPEFLTYFNYEAQQDKSGLPNDRFSAERPEGSISTLTIQRTEQRDSAMYRCASSAGQGRGYTFGSGTRLTVV.

V gene TRBV7-8 combines with J gene TRBJ1-1, with no clear D. The V end lost 0 bases, the J end lost 0 bases, and 11 bases lay between the germline ends. Germline CDR1 and CDR2: SGHVS and FQNEAQ. This CDR3 has 16 amino acids. The CDR3 bases are TGTGCCAGCAGCTTAGCTTATGGAGGCCTGAACACTGAAGCTTTCTTT. The encoded protein is CASSLAYGGLNTEAFF.

The chain recombines TRBV15 with TRBJ1-4; no clear D. CDR1 is LNHNV, CDR2 YYDKDF, per germline (reference sequence). The CDR3 sequence is 13 residues long. The V end was cut by 1 base, the J end by 6 bases, with 6 bases between. The CDR3 coding sequence is TGTGCCACCAGCAGAGGGTACTATGAAAAACTGTTTTTT. This sequence encodes CATSRGYYEKLFF.

V gene TRBV5-4 combines with J gene TRBJ2-1; TRBD2 aligns across 14 bases. CDR1 is SGHNT and CDR2 is YYREEE in the germline V gene (reference sequence). There are 18 residues in the CDR3. The V and J ends lost 4 bases and 11 bases, in that order; junction bases with no gene match: 17. The CDR3 spells CASSDGRGLAGGLTKQFF. CDR3 DNA: TGTGCCAGCAGCGACGGGCGAGGACTAGCGGGAGGCCTAACCAAGCAGTTCTTC.